One sample yielded the 8 T cell receptor beta chains listed below, sequenced in a study of CD8 T cells in Susac syndrome. With random hexamers, 0.5 to 1 ug RNA was reverse transcribed. In TCRdb, the immunoSEQ multiplex PCR reads were re-called with MiXCR into one record per CDR3 protein. This sample yields more than 65,000 distinct CDR3 sequences, of which approximately 95% are seen a single time; about 0.25% belongs to the top ten. The sample taken for sequencing was CD8+ T cells from PBMCs. The receptors were sampled from a human donor in good health.

This chain connects TRBV11-1 to TRBJ2-6, with TRBD1 identical over 8 bases. This CDR3 contains 20 residues. The V segment lost 5 bases and the J segment 0 bases; nucleotides outside the gene matches: 15. CDR1 is SGHAT and CDR2 is FQDESV in the germline V gene (reference sequence). CDR3 in amino acids: CASSPPVGQDILSGANVLTF. The CDR3 region has the DNA TGTGCCAGCAGCCCCCCAGTGGGACAGGACATCCTCTCTGGGGCCAACGTCCTGACTTTC.

The rearrangement joins TRBV24-1 to TRBJ2-1; D is undetermined. Germline values: CDR1 KGHDR, CDR2 SFDVKD. Between the trimmed V and J ends, which lost 1 base and 2 bases, there was a span of 2 bases. CDR3 length equals 13 residues. The CDR3 region has the DNA TGTGCCACCAGTGATTTAGCCTACAATGAGCAGTTCTTC. Its translation: CATSDLAYNEQFF.

The CDR3 region is CASSLGSGTGNTQYF. CDR3 sequence (DNA): TGTGCCAGCAGCTTAGGATCAGGAACTGGAAATACGCAGTATTTT. The chain uses TRBV7-2 and TRBJ2-3; D uncertain. This CDR3 has 15 residues. V was pared by 1 base and J by 7 bases, with 15 bases between. Germline loops: CDR1 SGHTA, CDR2 FQGNSA. Combining the CDR3 with reference TRBV7-2 and TRBJ2-3 gives the whole variable domain GAGVSQSPSNKVTEKGKDVELRCDPISGHTALYWYRQSLGQGLEFLIYFQGNSAPDKSGLPSDRFSAERTGGSVSTLTIQRTQQEDSAVYLCASSLGSGTGNTQYFGPGTRLTVL.

The V and J genes are TRBV23-1 and TRBJ2-5; D is perhaps TRBD1 or TRBD2 (5 bases each). TRBV23-1 is placed among ORFs of uncertain function. Trimming stripped 6 bases from V and 5 bases from J, with 19 bases between. The CDR3 runs to 15 residues. CDR3 protein: CASRPVVGVLETQYF. The CDR3 bases are TGCGCCAGCAGACCCGTCGTGGGGGTTTTGGAGACCCAGTACTTC.

The CDR3 bases are TGTGCCAGCAGTTTAGGGCTGTGGGGGGATGAGCAGTTCTTC. Translation gives CASSLGLWGDEQFF. The gene calls are TRBV12-3 or TRBV12-4 and TRBJ2-1, with D maybe TRBD2 (6 bases). The V end was cut by 1 base, the J end by 8 bases, with 12 bases between. The CDR3 sequence is 14 residues long.

The V gene is TRBV15, the J gene TRBJ1-2, with 7 bases lining up with TRBD1. Germline V lookup: CDR1 LNHNV, CDR2 YYDKDF (reference sequence). J gave up 8 bases and V 0 bases, and 15 bases lay outside the gene matches. The CDR3 sequence is 17 residues long. CDR3 loop: CATSRERVPTGIDGYTF. CDR3 coding DNA: TGTGCCACCAGCAGAGAGAGGGTCCCGACAGGGATTGACGGCTACACCTTC.

V is TRBV25-1 and J is TRBJ1-1; TRBD1 agrees at 9 bases. The trim removed 4 bases at V and 4 bases at J, leaving 4 bases unmatched. This CDR3 has 14 amino acids. Germline V gene sequence: CDR1 MGHDK, CDR2 SYGVNS. DNA of the CDR3: TGTGCCAGCAGTGCCGGGACAGGGCTCACTGAAGCTTTCTTT. Protein: CASSAGTGLTEAFF.

This chain uses TRBV14 with TRBJ1-2, with D unclear. The CDR3 contains 15 residues. Germline values: CDR1 SGHDN, CDR2 FVKESK. V was shortened by 1 base and J by 8 bases, with 17 bases between the two germline ends. In DNA form, the CDR3 reads TGTGCCAGCAGCCAAGTATTTGGACGGTTAGAAGGCTACACCTTC. This codes for CASSQVFGRLEGYTF.